This T cell receptor beta chain came from a study of CD8 T cells in ankylosing spondylitis. TCRdb used MiXCR to reprocess the 5' RACE reads, holding one entry per CDR3 protein. The sample has about 440,000 distinct CDR3 sequences; more than 15% are singletons. Study-level results: Clones linked to the disease showed a CD8+ phenotype. They occurred at relatively low frequencies in peripheral blood. Seven or eight highly homologous variants formed a TCR beta motif that appeared characteristic of ankylosing spondylitis blood. A number of the motif variants had already been described in reactive arthritis synovial fluid and blood.

This CDR3 is 12 amino acids long. The germline V gene has CDR1 MNHEY and CDR2 SVGAGI. Trimming left V 6 bases short and J 5 bases short, with 8 bases between. There are a few counts of this clonotype. Antigen: not known. This sequence was found in a male donor with ankylosing spondylitis. The sample comprised blood, either unsorted or a sorted T cell fraction (not recorded which). The rearrangement joins TRBV6-5 to TRBJ2-1, with a tentative D call TRBD2 (5 bases). The CDR3 coding sequence is TGTGCCAGCAGCCGTAGCGACAATGAGCAGTTCTTC. Its translation: CASSRSDNEQFF.